A single sample is the source of the 20 T cell receptor beta chains below, sequenced in a study of T-cell memory formation after mild COVID-19. TCRdb independently ran MiXCR on the 5' RACE reads; one entry per CDR3 protein. The sample holds 250,000 to 400,000 distinct CDR3 sequences, 14% seen once. The sequenced material came from PBMCs or a T cell subset sorted from them (not recorded which). Receptors were obtained from a young man who had mild COVID-19 (a few samples of this study predate the infection). Cell type and time point are not known.

This clonotype was observed a handful of times. The V and J genes are TRBV4-3 and TRBJ1-4; TRBD1 agrees at 10 bases. This CDR3 is 14 amino acids long. Per germline, CDR1 LGHNA and CDR2 YSLEER. Trimming at V came to 4 bases and at J to 6 bases, leaving 2 bases not matched to a gene. CDR3 sequence reads: CASSPGTGDEKLFF. The CDR3 coding sequence is TGCGCCAGCAGCCCAGGGACAGGGGATGAAAAACTGTTTTTT.

This clonotype was found once. CDR3 coding DNA: TGCAGTGCTAGGGCCTCAACGAGCTACGAGCAGTACGTC. This gives the protein CSARASTSYEQYV. The chain carries TRBV20-1 and TRBJ2-7; D unclear. The CDR3 has 13 residues. Trimming removed 3 bases from V and 3 bases from J, with 12 bases in between. Germline lookup yields CDR1 DFQATT and CDR2 SNEGSKA (reference sequence).

This clonotype appeared a few times. This chain joins TRBV7-2 and TRBJ1-2; D ambiguous. Germline CDR1 SGHTA, CDR2 FQGNSA. This CDR3 has 16 residues. The V end lost 1 base, the J end lost 8 bases, and 20 bases lay between the germline ends. For the CDR3, the DNA is TGTGCCAGCAGCTTAGGTCTCAGTCCGTCTTCATGGGGCTACACCTTC. It yields the protein CASSLGLSPSSWGYTF.

This clonotype showed up just a few times. This chain links TRBV7-9 with TRBJ1-1; a possible D gene is TRBD1 (5 bases). Deletions cut 5 bases from V and 4 bases from J, with 17 bases between. Germline V gene lookup returns CDR1 SEHNR and CDR2 FQNEAQ (reference sequence). The CDR3 extends over 15 amino acids. The DNA for the CDR3 is TGTGCCAGCAGCGCACCTAGCGTGAGGGGCACTGAAGCTTTCTTT. Encoded protein: CASSAPSVRGTEAFF.

V usage is TRBV5-1 and J usage is TRBJ1-4; no firm D call. Trimming shortened V by 4 bases and J by 11 bases, and 18 bases separated the two germline ends. Per the germline V gene, CDR1 is SGHRS and CDR2 is YFSETQ. The CDR3 is 14 residues long. Written as DNA, the CDR3 is TGCGCCAGCAGCGGATCGGGCTTCATGGGCAAACTGTTTTTT. Translation gives CASSGSGFMGKLFF.

In this sample, this clonotype turned up a few times. The V and J genes are TRBV7-9 and TRBJ2-4; the D gene is possibly TRBD1 (6 bases). Germline CDR1 reads SEHNR; CDR2 reads FQNEAQ (reference sequence). The germline V and J ends were trimmed by 5 bases and 11 bases, with 22 bases remaining between them. There are 15 residues in the CDR3. The CDR3 DNA sequence: TGTGCCAGCAGCCCATCGGCAGGGGCCCACCAAGTTCAGTACTTC. It encodes CASSPSAGAHQVQYF.

The rearrangement links TRBV12-3 or TRBV12-4 to TRBJ1-2; 7 nucleotides match TRBD1. This CDR3 region has 15 residues. V dropped 6 bases and J dropped 4; count of bases not matched to a gene: 11. CDR3 loop: CASSWDSLSLYGYTF. The CDR3 DNA sequence: TGTGCCAGCAGCTGGGACAGCCTCTCACTCTATGGCTACACCTTC.

In this sample, this clonotype turned up a few times. The chain couples TRBV18 to TRBJ1-3, with no clear D. CDR1 and CDR2 from the germline V gene are KGHSH and LQKENI. Trimming shortened V by 1 base and J by 9 bases, and 10 bases separated the two germline ends. There are 13 residues in the CDR3. CDR3 bases: TGTGCCAGCTCACCACGGGCGGATAGCACCATATATTTT. It codes for CASSPRADSTIYF. Full variable domain (outside the CDR3, taken from reference TRBV18 and TRBJ1-3): NAGVMQNPRHLVRRRGQEARLRCSPMKGHSHVYWYRQLPEEGLKFMVYLQKENIIDESGMPKERFSAEFPKEGPSILRIQQVVRGDSAAYFCASSPRADSTIYFGEGSWLTVV.

The table lists this clonotype with many counts. This chain connects TRBV12-3 or TRBV12-4 to TRBJ1-5, with no clear D. This CDR3 is built from 14 residues. The ends were cut back, 8 bases at V and 0 bases at J, with 11 bases in the middle. CDR3 nucleotides: TGTGCCAGCCATCGTGGCTATAGCAATCAGCCCCAGCATTTT. This translates into CASHRGYSNQPQHF.

This sequence joins TRBV6-5 and TRBJ2-7; D may be TRBD1 (5 bases). CDR1 MNHEY and CDR2 SVGAGI come from the germline V gene. Trimming left V 2 bases short and J 0 bases short, with 11 bases between. The CDR3 consists of 15 residues. In DNA form, the CDR3 reads TGTGCCAGCAGTTACAGGGGTAGAGGCTCCTACGAGCAGTACTTC. Translated: CASSYRGRGSYEQYF.

This clonotype was detected a few times. The chain uses TRBV4-1 and TRBJ2-7; no reliable D call. Trimming cost V 0 bases and J 0 bases, with 12 bases left between them. CDR3 length: 16 amino acids. The V gene's germline CDR1 is MGHRA and CDR2 YSYEKL. CDR3 amino acids: CASSQEDQYLSYEQYF. DNA of the CDR3: TGCGCCAGCAGCCAAGAAGACCAGTACCTCTCCTACGAGCAGTACTTC.

The gene calls are TRBV5-1 and TRBJ2-3; D unresolved. Germline V gene data show CDR1 as SGHRS and CDR2 as YFSETQ. The CDR3 contains 13 residues. The V end lost 3 bases, the J end lost 5 bases, and 10 bases lay between the germline ends. CDR3 coding DNA: TGCGCCAGCAGCTCGAGGACCGGAGATACGCAGTATTTT. The encoded protein is CASSSRTGDTQYF.

This clonotype was seen only a few times. This chain links TRBV5-4 with TRBJ2-6; unclear D gene. Germline CDR1 SGHNT, CDR2 YYREEE (reference sequence). V was shortened by 0 bases and J by 0 bases, with 4 bases between the two germline ends. The CDR3 contains 15 residues. Written as DNA, the CDR3 is TGTGCCAGCAGCTTGGTCCGCTCTGGGGCCAACGTCCTGACTTTC. This encodes CASSLVRSGANVLTF.

The chain employs TRBV5-6 and TRBJ2-3; D is uncertain. The V gene lost 1 base and the J gene lost 5 bases, with 14 bases spanning the gap. Germline lookup yields CDR1 SGHDT and CDR2 YYEEEE. The CDR3 totals 15 residues. The CDR3: CASSLSLYGLDTQYF. As DNA, the CDR3 is TGTGCCAGCAGCTTGAGTCTGTATGGGTTAGATACGCAGTATTTT.

The CDR3 coding sequence is TGTGCCAGCAGTGAGGGACAGGGATTCGAGCCCCAGCATTTT. Protein product: CASSEGQGFEPQHF. J is TRBJ1-5 and V is TRBV6-5, with TRBD1 matching 9 bases. This CDR3 spans 14 amino acids. V lost 5 bases and J lost 8; bases outside the gene matches: 7. Germline V gene data show CDR1 as MNHEY and CDR2 as SVGAGI.

A few counts support this clonotype. This chain joins TRBV20-1 and TRBJ1-4; possibly TRBD1 for D (5 bases). With 0 bases removed from V and 8 bases from J, the gap between germline ends came to 13 bases. Germline V CDR1 and CDR2: DFQATT, SNEGSKA (reference sequence). The CDR3 sequence is 14 residues long. The CDR3, as DNA: TGCAGTGCTAGAGAAGGGGTGGTAGGAGAAAAACTGTTTTTT. Its translation is CSAREGVVGEKLFF.

This clonotype appeared many times. The chain has TRBV5-1 and TRBJ2-5, with 8 bases lining up with TRBD1. Looked up from germline, CDR1 is SGHRS and CDR2 is YFSETQ. The CDR3 has 14 amino acids. J lost 4 bases, V lost 4 bases, and 6 bases had no gene match. Here the CDR3 DNA reads TGCGCCAGCAGCCCCAGGACAGGGCGAGAGACCCAGTACTTC. This encodes CASSPRTGRETQYF. The variable domain in full, completed from reference TRBV5-1 and TRBJ2-5, reads KAGVTQTPRYLIKTRGQQVTLSCSPISGHRSVSWYQQTPGQGLQFLFEYFSETQRNKGNFPGRFSGRQFSNSRSEMNVSTLELGDSALYLCASSPRTGRETQYFGPGTRLLVL.

This clonotype occurred many times. V usage is TRBV5-1 and J usage is TRBJ2-5; D ambiguous. From germline, CDR1 is SGHRS and CDR2 YFSETQ. Between the trimmed V and J ends, which lost 1 base and 1 base, there was a span of 11 bases. This CDR3 region has 15 residues. The CDR3 DNA is TGCGCCAGCAGCTTGCATTACAGCCTCCAAGAGACCCAGTACTTC. It codes for CASSLHYSLQETQYF.

This clonotype was counted a few times. The chain recombines TRBV5-1 with TRBJ2-3; the D call may be TRBD1 or TRBD2 (6 bases each). Germline V gene lookup returns CDR1 SGHRS and CDR2 YFSETQ. The CDR3 spans 15 residues. V lost 4 bases and J lost 3, with 15 bases in between. The CDR3 bases are TGCGCCAGCAGCCCGGGGGCCATGGCGACAGATACGCAGTATTTT. This encodes CASSPGAMATDTQYF.

This clonotype turned up a few times. The chain uses TRBV12-3 or TRBV12-4 and TRBJ2-1; D is possibly TRBD2 (6 bases). CDR3 length: 16 residues. Between the trimmed V and J ends, which lost 5 bases and 0 bases, there was a span of 14 bases. The CDR3 sequence is CASSRLGRFSYNEQFF. CDR3 nucleotides: TGTGCCAGCAGTAGACTAGGGCGGTTCTCCTACAATGAGCAGTTCTTC.